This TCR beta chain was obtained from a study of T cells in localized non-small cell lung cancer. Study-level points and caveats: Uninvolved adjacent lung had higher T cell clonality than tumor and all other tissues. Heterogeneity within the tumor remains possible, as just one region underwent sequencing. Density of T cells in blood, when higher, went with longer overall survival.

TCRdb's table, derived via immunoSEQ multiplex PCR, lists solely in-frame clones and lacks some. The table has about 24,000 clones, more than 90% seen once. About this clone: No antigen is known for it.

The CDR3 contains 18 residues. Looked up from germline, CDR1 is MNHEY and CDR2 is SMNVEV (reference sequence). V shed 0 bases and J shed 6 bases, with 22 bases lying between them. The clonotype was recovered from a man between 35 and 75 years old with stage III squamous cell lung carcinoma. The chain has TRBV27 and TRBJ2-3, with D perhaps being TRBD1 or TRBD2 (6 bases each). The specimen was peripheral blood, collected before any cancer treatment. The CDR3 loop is CASSLSWRGATASDTQYF. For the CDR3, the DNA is TGTGCCAGCAGTTTATCTTGGAGGGGGGCGACGGCATCGGATACGCAGTATTTT.